This paragraph covers one T cell receptor beta chain sequence. Its antigen is not identified. The junction shows a germline mismatch at one end, possibly a read error. A modified ARM-PCR protocol with three rounds of nested PCR amplified TCRbeta. TCRdb used MiXCR to reprocess the multiplex PCR reads, holding one entry per CDR3 protein. The data contain about 110,000 distinct CDR3 sequences, 84% of them seen just once; the ten biggest clones take up approximately 24%. The sample originates from a study of tumor and adjacent non-tumor tissue in lung cancer. Looking at the study overall: The patients, around 9 men and roughly 5 women, were roughly 30 to 80 with stage I to III disease. Samples averaged around 4 million productive TCRbeta reads each.

The CDR3 consists of 17 residues. The germline V gene encodes CDR1 LGHNA and CDR2 YNFKEQ. Study observations and caveats: Tumor tissue had significantly higher TCR diversity than normal lung.

This sample's RNA came from whole unsorted tissue. Donors were chemotherapy-naive, newly diagnosed lung cancer surgical patients in China, August–late 2014. This sequence joins TRBV4-2 and TRBJ2-2; 8 positions match TRBD2. The sequence came from a man in his 70s with non-small cell lung cancer. The sequenced sample consisted of lung tumor tissue. CDR3 protein: CASSQVEVAGYTGELFF. The CDR3 DNA reads as TGTGCCAGCAGCCAAGTTGAGGTAGCGGGGTACACCGGGGAGCTGTTTTTC.